What follows are 29 T cell receptor beta chains derived from one specimen sequenced in a study of T cells in Graves' hyperthyroidism and ophthalmopathy. TCR beta CDR3 sequences were amplified from RNA transcripts. HTBI primers were the set used in a first-round RT-PCR of the TCR CDR3. Each CDR3 protein is one row after TCRdb ran MiXCR on the multiplex PCR reads. The sample shows just over 550,000 distinct CDR3 sequences, roughly 50% of them seen only once. Sequenced input: peripheral blood or thyroid tissue (not recorded which). Receptors were obtained from a woman in her late teens or twenties with Graves' hyperthyroidism.

This clonotype was recorded many times. The chain has TRBV2 and TRBJ1-5, with 9 bases that match TRBD1. The junction had 5 bases not matched to a gene; V was cut back by 5 bases and J by 6 bases. Germline V lookup: CDR1 SNHLY, CDR2 FYNNEI. This CDR3 spans 14 amino acids. Written as DNA, the CDR3 is TGTGCCAGCAGTTCACAGGGGGCACGTCAGCCCCAGCATTTT. Protein: CASSSQGARQPQHF.

In its sample, this clonotype was seen many times. This chain uses TRBV29-1 with TRBJ2-6; D is possibly TRBD1 (6 bases). Between the trimmed V and J ends, which lost 5 bases and 0 bases, there was a span of 14 bases. This CDR3 spans 16 amino acids. Per the germline V gene, CDR1 is SQVTM and CDR2 is ANQGSEA. CDR3 DNA: TGCAGCGTTTACCTAGGCAGGGGCTCTGGGGCCAACGTCCTGACTTTC. Its protein is CSVYLGRGSGANVLTF.

Concerning this clonotype itself: This may be a read error: a much more frequent sequence differs by one nucleotide. CDR3 coding DNA: TGCGCCAGCAGCTTGTCCGAGAATGAAGCTTTCTTT. This codes for CASSLSENEAFF. The chain links TRBV5-1 to TRBJ1-1; D unclear. Germline V gives CDR1 SGHRS, CDR2 YFSETQ. V was pared by 1 base and J by 7 bases, with 8 bases between. This CDR3 contains 12 residues.

J is TRBJ1-2 and V is TRBV29-1; TRBD1 might be the D (6 bases). V was trimmed by 6 bases and J by 3 bases, leaving 11 bases between them. Germline V CDR1 and CDR2: SQVTM, ANQGSEA. This CDR3 is built from 12 residues. The DNA for the CDR3 is TGCAGCGTCTCAGACAGGCACTATGGCTACACCTTC. It encodes CSVSDRHYGYTF.

This clonotype was counted only a few times. V is TRBV10-3 and J is TRBJ1-2; 8 positions agree with TRBD1. Germline CDR1 is ENHRY and CDR2 is SYGVKD. This CDR3 has 17 amino acids. Trimming removed 2 bases from V and 1 base from J; junction bases left unmatched: 9. The CDR3 DNA follows: TGTGCCATCAGTGAGCTCTGGACAGGGAAATATAACTATGGCTACACCTTC. Protein: CAISELWTGKYNYGYTF.

The chain couples TRBV4-1 to TRBJ2-7; 7 bases line up with TRBD2. Germline V lookup: CDR1 MGHRA, CDR2 YSYEKL. The V and J ends lost 0 bases and 3 bases, in that order; junction bases with no gene match: 5. The CDR3 has 15 amino acids. The DNA for the CDR3 is TGCGCCAGCAGCCAAGATTGGGGGGGAGGCTACGAGCAGTACTTC. Protein sequence: CASSQDWGGGYEQYF.

This clonotype was detected a few times. The chain carries TRBV19 and TRBJ1-1; D unresolved. In germline, CDR1 is LNHDA, CDR2 SQIVND (reference sequence). V shed 4 bases and J shed 3 bases, with 9 bases lying between them. This CDR3 has 13 residues. CDR3 DNA: TGTGCCAGTAGTACGGGGTACGACACTGAAGCTTTCTTT. Its protein is CASSTGYDTEAFF.

As concerns this clonotype: The junction does not match germline at one end; this may be a read error. This rearrangement joins TRBV2 to TRBJ1-5; 11 nucleotides align to TRBD1. Germline V gene data show CDR1 as SNHLY and CDR2 as FYNNEI. The CDR3 loop spans 16 amino acids. CDR3 sequence (DNA): TGTGCCTGCAGTAGTAGGGACAGGGGGAGGAATCAGCCCCAGCATTTT. Its protein is CACSSRDRGRNQPQHF.

Many counts were recorded for this clonotype. CDR3 sequence (DNA): TGCAGCGGGTCGGTCAACACTGAAGCTTTCTTT. Residues: CSGSVNTEAFF. The chain employs TRBV29-1 and TRBJ1-1; D not certain. Germline V gene lookup returns CDR1 SQVTM and CDR2 ANQGSEA. There are 11 residues in the CDR3. V shed 7 bases and J shed 2 bases, with 8 bases lying between them.

The V gene is TRBV11-3, the J gene TRBJ1-6, with D possibly TRBD1 on 5 matching bases. This CDR3 has 12 amino acids. Germline assignment: CDR1 SGHNT and CDR2 YENEEA. V gave up 8 bases and J gave up 10 bases, with 12 bases separating them. CDR3 DNA: TGTGCCAGCGCAGCTGGGGGGTCACCCCTCCACTTT. Translating it yields CASAAGGSPLHF.

In its sample, this clonotype was seen many times. The rearrangement links TRBV24-1 to TRBJ2-5, with 9 nucleotides matching TRBD1. The germline gives CDR1 KGHDR, CDR2 SFDVKD. The CDR3 is 16 residues long. The J segment lost 5 bases and the V segment lost 4 bases, leaving 10 bases of the junction unmatched. CDR3 in amino acids: CATSDGAHRGLETQYF. The DNA of the CDR3 is TGTGCCACCAGTGACGGAGCCCACAGGGGGCTTGAGACCCAGTACTTC.

The CDR3 nucleotides are TGTGCCAGCAGCAAAACAGGGAGCACCGGGGAGCTGTTTTTT. Translating gives CASSKTGSTGELFF. J is TRBJ2-2 and V is TRBV7-9; perhaps TRBD1 as D (6 bases). The CDR3 loop spans 14 amino acids. V shed 5 bases and J shed 4 bases, with 11 bases lying between them. Germline V gene data show CDR1 as SEHNR and CDR2 as FQNEAQ (reference sequence).

This chain joins TRBV25-1 and TRBJ2-7, with 8 nucleotides matching TRBD1. CDR1 and CDR2 (germline): MGHDK, SYGVNS. V lost 11 bases and J lost 0; bases outside the gene matches: 9. CDR3 length: 14 residues. The CDR3 loop reads CACRQGMGSYEQYF. For the CDR3, the DNA is TGTGCCTGTCGACAGGGGATGGGCTCCTACGAGCAGTACTTC.

The gene calls are TRBV6-5 and TRBJ2-7; a weak D match, TRBD1 (5 bases). Looked up from germline, CDR1 is MNHEY and CDR2 is SVGAGI. The CDR3 is 13 residues long. The germline V and J ends were trimmed by 2 bases and 5 bases, with 10 bases remaining between them. The CDR3 is CASSYVQGHEQYF. In DNA form, the CDR3 reads TGTGCCAGCAGTTACGTTCAGGGCCACGAGCAGTACTTC.

In its sample, this clonotype was seen a few times. J is TRBJ2-2 and V is TRBV7-2, with D tentatively TRBD1 or TRBD2 (5 bases each). V was trimmed by 4 bases and J by 6 bases, leaving 15 bases between them. The CDR3 runs to 15 residues. Germline CDR1 and CDR2: SGHTA and FQGNSA. CDR3 DNA sequence: TGTGCCAGCAGCTACTCCGGGACGCTGGCCGGGGAGCTGTTTTTT. Its translation: CASSYSGTLAGELFF.

This clonotype was counted at least ten times. The gene calls are TRBV10-3 and TRBJ1-1, with D hard to call. The CDR3 length is 11 residues. Germline CDR1 reads ENHRY; CDR2 reads SYGVKD. V lost 2 bases to trimming and J lost 7 bases, with 5 bases between them. CDR3 DNA sequence: TGTGCCATCAGTGAGGGGGTTGAAGCTTTCTTT. Translation: CAISEGVEAFF.

This clonotype appeared many times. The chain combines TRBV7-9 with TRBJ2-7, with D possibly matching TRBD2 (6 bases). Trimming pared 6 bases from V and 3 bases from J, leaving 9 bases between. The germline V gene has CDR1 SEHNR and CDR2 FQNEAQ (reference sequence). This CDR3 region has 12 residues. CDR3 sequence (DNA): TGTGCCAGCAGTTCGACTAGCTACGAGCAGTACTTC. Translated: CASSSTSYEQYF. Filled out from reference TRBV7-9 and TRBJ2-7, the complete variable domain reads DTGVSQNPRHKITKRGQNVTFRCDPISEHNRLYWYRQTLGQGPEFLTYFQNEAQLEKSRLLSDRFSAERPKGSFSTLEIQRTEQGDSAMYLCASSSTSYEQYFGPGTRLTVT.

The CDR3 DNA reads as TGTGCCACCAGCATGGGGGGAGAAACTGAAGCTTTCTTT. It codes for CATSMGGETEAFF. The V call is TRBV24-1, the J call TRBJ1-1, with D maybe TRBD1 (5 bases). The CDR3 sequence is 13 residues long. The germline V gene has CDR1 KGHDR and CDR2 SFDVKD. The V end lost 7 bases, the J end lost 5 bases, and 13 bases lay between the germline ends.

The V and J genes are TRBV7-3 and TRBJ1-1, with D perhaps TRBD1 (6 bases). The CDR3 is made up of 14 amino acids. V was shortened by 5 bases and J by 3 bases, with 13 bases between the two germline ends. The V gene's germline CDR1 is SGHTA and CDR2 FQGTGA. The CDR3: CASSRGGLDTEAFF. The CDR3 region has the DNA TGTGCCAGCAGCAGAGGGGGTTTGGACACTGAAGCTTTCTTT.

The chain combines TRBV10-3 with TRBJ1-3; possibly TRBD1 for D (5 bases). Trimming stripped 11 bases from V and 3 bases from J, with 14 bases between. The CDR3 extends over 13 amino acids. Germline V CDR1 and CDR2: ENHRY, SYGVKD. This chain's CDR3 is CAWTRGFGNTIYF. CDR3 DNA sequence: TGTGCCTGGACACGGGGATTTGGAAACACCATATATTTT.

The chain carries TRBV10-3 and TRBJ1-4; TRBD1 aligns across 10 bases. The CDR3 loop spans 15 amino acids. Germline CDR1 reads ENHRY; CDR2 reads SYGVKD. J lost 8 bases, V lost 7 bases, and 10 bases had no gene match. The DNA for the CDR3 is TGTGCCATCACCCCCCGGGGACAGGGGAACGAAAAACTGTTTTTT. Translating it yields CAITPRGQGNEKLFF.

A note on this clonotype: It may be a read error: a sequence one base away is much more abundant. The chain carries TRBV7-8 and TRBJ1-2; 8 positions match TRBD1. Trimming removed 4 bases from V and 4 bases from J; junction bases left unmatched: 2. Germline-derived CDR1 and CDR2 are SGHVS and FQNEAQ. CDR3 size: 13 residues. The CDR3 protein is CASSSQGVYGYTF. The CDR3 DNA follows: TGTGCCAGCAGCTCACAGGGGGTCTATGGCTACACCTTC. Drawing the rest from reference TRBV7-8 and TRBJ1-2, the complete variable domain is GAGVSQSPRYKVAKRGQDVALRCDPISGHVSLFWYQQALGQGPEFLTYFQNEAQLDKSGLPSDRFFAERPEGSVSTLKIQRTQQEDSAVYLCASSSQGVYGYTFGSGTRLTVV.

The rearrangement links TRBV7-6 to TRBJ1-4, with 11 bases matching TRBD1. Germline V lookup: CDR1 SGHVS, CDR2 FNYEAQ. This CDR3 contains 16 residues. V shed 5 bases and J 2 bases; nucleotides not matched to a gene: 4. CDR3 residues: CASSPGQGATNEKLFF. For the CDR3, the DNA is TGTGCCAGCAGCCCCGGACAGGGGGCGACTAATGAAAAACTGTTTTTT.

The chain combines TRBV6-1 with TRBJ2-5; no clear D. V lost 5 bases, J lost 1 base, and 8 bases lay in between. The CDR3 spans 13 residues. Germline V gene data show CDR1 as MNHNS and CDR2 as SASEGT. The CDR3 loop is CASSPDLQETQYF. In nucleotides, the CDR3 is TGTGCCAGCAGTCCCGATCTCCAAGAGACCCAGTACTTC.

Ten or more counts support this clonotype. This sequence joins TRBV15 and TRBJ1-4, with a possible D match to TRBD1 (5 bases). Trimming shortened V by 7 bases and J by 7 bases, and 19 bases separated the two germline ends. The CDR3 totals 15 residues. CDR1 LNHNV and CDR2 YYDKDF come from the germline V gene (reference sequence). Here the CDR3 reads CATNTWGGEGEKLFF. The CDR3, as DNA: TGTGCCACCAATACATGGGGAGGGGAAGGTGAAAAACTGTTTTTT.

This clonotype was observed many times. The chain joins TRBV20-1 to TRBJ1-6; possible D gene TRBD1, 6 bases. Germline CDR1 is DFQATT and CDR2 is SNEGSKA (reference sequence). Deletions cut 3 bases from V and 9 bases from J, with 15 bases between. The CDR3 covers 14 residues. CDR3 protein: CSASLRGEGSPLHF. Here the CDR3 DNA reads TGCAGTGCTAGCCTCAGGGGAGAAGGTTCACCCCTCCACTTT.

This clonotype was detected a few times. The rearrangement uses TRBV12-3 or TRBV12-4 and TRBJ1-5; TRBD1 might be the D (5 bases). V dropped 7 bases and J dropped 6 bases, with 22 bases sitting between them. The CDR3 has 16 amino acids. The CDR3 protein is CASNTQLSGEGQPQHF. CDR3 DNA: TGTGCCAGCAACACACAATTATCGGGGGAGGGTCAGCCCCAGCATTTT.

V and J are TRBV24-1 and TRBJ1-2; TRBD1 agrees at 7 bases. CDR3 length equals 16 residues. Germline V gives CDR1 KGHDR, CDR2 SFDVKD. V shed 5 bases, J shed 2 bases, and the junction held 10 bases outside the gene matches. The CDR3 DNA reads TGTGCCACCAGTGCTCCCCGCGGACAGGCGAACTATGGCTACACCTTC. Encoded protein: CATSAPRGQANYGYTF.

This clonotype was found many times. The chain combines TRBV10-2 with TRBJ1-1; maybe TRBD1 (5 bases). Germline V gives CDR1 WSHSY, CDR2 SAAADI. The ends were cut back, 6 bases at V and 3 bases at J, with 14 bases in the middle. This CDR3 comprises 14 residues. The CDR3 nucleotides read TGCGCCAGCAGCCGGGACCCGGGTTACACTGAAGCTTTCTTT. It is translated as CASSRDPGYTEAFF.